This TCR beta chain came from a study of blood T cell repertoires in COVID-19. This CDR3 contains 14 residues. The V end was cut by 7 bases, the J end by 4 bases, with 15 bases between. CDR1 is SGDLS, CDR2 YYNGEE, per germline. Sequencing was performed with immunoSEQ multiplex PCR; in TCRdb, only in-frame clones are kept and a portion is missing. The sample lists 180,000 or so clones; roughly 86% were seen once. The origin of this receptor is a man aged 18 to 35 with active or convalescent COVID-19. The chain recombines TRBV9 with TRBJ2-1; D possibly corresponds to TRBD2 (5 bases). Sequencing used peripheral blood. CDR3 nucleotide sequence: TGTGCCAGCGGAAGAAGCGGAAAATACAATGAGCAGTTCTTC. It specifies CASGRSGKYNEQFF.